The next 16 T cell receptor beta chains were all read from a single sample in a study of T cells in Graves' hyperthyroidism and ophthalmopathy. RNA transcripts yielded amplified TCR beta CDR3 regions. First-round RT-PCR with HTBI primers amplified the TCR CDR3 region. MiXCR was run by TCRdb on the multiplex PCR reads, yielding one entry per CDR3 protein. The table shows about 340,000 distinct CDR3 sequences, with 15% to 20% occurring only once. Material for sequencing was blood. The receptors stem from a woman aged 50 to 60 with Graves' hyperthyroidism.

About this clonotype itself: This clone may be a read error of a much larger clone one base away. V and J are TRBV12-3 or TRBV12-4 and TRBJ1-4; D ambiguous. V dropped 2 bases and J dropped 6 bases, with 10 bases sitting between them. The CDR3 covers 14 residues. CDR3 DNA: TGTGCCAGCAGTTTATGGCGGAGGGATGAAAAACTGTTTTTT. Encoded protein: CASSLWRRDEKLFF.

This clonotype was found many times. V usage is TRBV27 and J usage is TRBJ1-2; 8 bases are a match to TRBD1. This CDR3 has 13 amino acids. J lost 2 bases, V lost 6 bases, and 2 bases had no gene match. Per the germline V gene, CDR1 is MNHEY and CDR2 is SMNVEV (reference sequence). CDR3 amino acids: CASSRGPNYGYTF. The CDR3 DNA is TGTGCCAGCAGCAGGGGGCCCAACTATGGCTACACCTTC.

This clonotype was observed at least ten times. V and J are TRBV20-1 and TRBJ2-3; 15 bases fit TRBD2. Germline CDR1 DFQATT, CDR2 SNEGSKA (reference sequence). CDR3 length equals 16 residues. The ends lost 5 bases at V and 3 bases at J; junction bases unmatched: 6. CDR3 nucleotide sequence: TGCAGTGCTCCAGGACTAGCGGGAGGGCCTACAGATACGCAGTATTTT. Translating gives CSAPGLAGGPTDTQYF.

A few counts support this clonotype. DNA of the CDR3: TGTGCCAGCAGCTTTAGGCCCGGCGGAAGGAACATTCAGTACTTC. Translating it yields CASSFRPGGRNIQYF. The chain joins TRBV5-8 to TRBJ2-4; D gene unclear. V was shortened by 2 bases and J by 7 bases, with 16 bases between the two germline ends. Germline V CDR1 and CDR2: SGHTS, YDEGEE. This CDR3 is 15 amino acids long.

This clonotype has ten or more counts. This chain connects TRBV18 to TRBJ1-6; 7 positions match TRBD1. The trim removed 3 bases at V and 10 bases at J, leaving 9 bases unmatched. CDR3 size: 15 residues. Germline CDR1 reads KGHSH; CDR2 reads LQKENI. In DNA, the CDR3 is TGTGCCAGCTCACCCGGAGACAGGGTATGGTCACCCCTCCACTTT. It codes for CASSPGDRVWSPLHF.

V is TRBV15 and J is TRBJ1-4; possibly TRBD1 for D (6 bases). In germline, CDR1 is LNHNV, CDR2 YYDKDF (reference sequence). This CDR3 has 14 residues. Trimming removed 0 bases from V and 8 bases from J, with 10 bases in between. CDR3 amino acids: CATSRDRGEEKLFF. For the CDR3, the DNA is TGTGCCACCAGCAGAGACAGGGGTGAGGAAAAACTGTTTTTT.

This clonotype was counted ten times or more. J is TRBJ2-5 and V is TRBV11-3; maybe TRBD1 (5 bases). CDR1 is SGHNT and CDR2 is YENEEA in the germline V gene. V gave up 4 bases and J gave up 4 bases, with 10 bases separating them. The CDR3 length is 13 residues. CDR3 amino acids: CASSSSGSETQYF. CDR3 bases: TGTGCCAGCAGCTCCTCAGGGTCAGAGACCCAGTACTTC. The full variable domain, completed using reference TRBV11-3 and TRBJ2-5, is EAGVVQSPRYKIIEKKQPVAFWCNPISGHNTLYWYLQNLGQGPELLIRYENEEAVDDSQLPKDRFSAERLKGVDSTLKIQPAELGDSAVYLCASSSSGSETQYFGPGTRLLVL.

The chain combines TRBV3-1 with TRBJ1-3; weak D call: TRBD1 (6 bases). CDR1 is LGHDT, CDR2 YNNKEL, per germline (reference sequence). This CDR3 region has 17 residues. V was shortened by 4 bases and J by 2 bases, with 18 bases between the two germline ends. The CDR3 loop is CASSPGHPMGAGNTIYF. The DNA of the CDR3 is TGTGCCAGCAGCCCGGGACACCCTATGGGTGCTGGAAACACCATATATTTT. The full variable domain, with the rest looked up from reference TRBV3-1 and TRBJ1-3, is DTAVSQTPKYLVTQMGNDKSIKCEQNLGHDTMYWYKQDSKKFLKIMFSYNNKELIINETVPNRFSPKSPDKAHLNLHINSLELGDSAVYFCASSPGHPMGAGNTIYFGEGSWLTVV.

This clonotype was seen repeatedly, ten times or more. The gene calls are TRBV7-9 and TRBJ2-7; TRBD2 might be the D (6 bases). The germline V gene has CDR1 SEHNR and CDR2 FQNEAQ (reference sequence). This CDR3 has 13 residues. Between the trimmed V and J ends, which lost 7 bases and 2 bases, there was a span of 12 bases. The CDR3 spells CASNQGGTYEQYF. The CDR3 DNA reads TGTGCCAGCAATCAAGGAGGGACCTACGAGCAGTACTTC.

At least ten counts were recorded for this clonotype. The chain recombines TRBV20-1 with TRBJ2-1, with D hard to call. V dropped 8 bases and J dropped 8 bases, with 19 bases sitting between them. Germline values: CDR1 DFQATT, CDR2 SNEGSKA (reference sequence). This CDR3 is 13 amino acids long. The CDR3 is CSQMSPGWDEQFF. CDR3 bases: TGCAGTCAGATGTCCCCCGGCTGGGATGAGCAGTTCTTC.

The table lists this clonotype with many counts. This sequence joins TRBV18 and TRBJ2-7, with D tentatively TRBD1 (5 bases). The V end lost 0 bases, the J end lost 10 bases, and 13 bases lay between the germline ends. Germline V gene data show CDR1 as KGHSH and CDR2 as LQKENI. The CDR3 is made up of 13 amino acids. The CDR3 loop reads CASSPPRTKEQYF. DNA for the CDR3: TGTGCCAGCTCACCACCGCGGACAAAGGAACAGTACTTC.

The table lists this clonotype with many counts. The gene calls are TRBV20-1 and TRBJ1-5, with 7 bases identical to TRBD1. The CDR3 runs to 12 residues. The germline V gene has CDR1 DFQATT and CDR2 SNEGSKA (reference sequence). Trimming removed 8 bases from V and 5 bases from J; junction bases left unmatched: 6. As DNA, the CDR3 is TGCAGTACCGGGACAGCACATCAGCCCCAGCATTTT. As protein: CSTGTAHQPQHF.

This clonotype occurred many times. The chain recombines TRBV12-3 or TRBV12-4 with TRBJ2-5; 8 bases map to TRBD1. The ends lost 6 bases at V and 1 base at J; junction bases unmatched: 22. The length of the CDR3 is 20 residues. Written as DNA, the CDR3 is TGTGCCAGCAGGTCCCGGCCCGGGACAGGCTTTAGAATTAGCCAAGAGACCCAGTACTTC. It specifies CASRSRPGTGFRISQETQYF.

The CDR3 is CSATGQSPDQETQYF. The CDR3 DNA sequence: TGCAGTGCTACGGGACAGAGCCCAGACCAAGAGACCCAGTACTTC. This sequence joins TRBV20-1 and TRBJ2-5, with 7 bases that match TRBD1. Trimming removed 4 bases from V and 0 bases from J; junction bases left unmatched: 8. From germline, CDR1 is DFQATT and CDR2 SNEGSKA (reference sequence). The length of the CDR3 is 15 residues.

The chain combines TRBV4-1 with TRBJ1-2; 9 nucleotides line up with TRBD1. CDR1 MGHRA and CDR2 YSYEKL come from the germline V gene. J gave up 5 bases and V 0 bases, and 10 bases lay outside the gene matches. The CDR3 contains 17 residues. The CDR3 nucleotides are TGCGCCAGCAGCCAAGAAGACGGGACAGGGTGGAATTATGGCTACACCTTC. This encodes CASSQEDGTGWNYGYTF.

The CDR3 bases are TGTGCCATCTTAGCGGGGAACACCGGGGAGCTGTTTTTT. Translating it yields CAILAGNTGELFF. The genes are TRBV10-3 and TRBJ2-2, with TRBD2 matching 7 bases. Germline-derived CDR1 and CDR2 are ENHRY and SYGVKD. CDR3 length equals 13 residues. V gave up 8 bases and J gave up 1 base; unmatched junction bases: 1.